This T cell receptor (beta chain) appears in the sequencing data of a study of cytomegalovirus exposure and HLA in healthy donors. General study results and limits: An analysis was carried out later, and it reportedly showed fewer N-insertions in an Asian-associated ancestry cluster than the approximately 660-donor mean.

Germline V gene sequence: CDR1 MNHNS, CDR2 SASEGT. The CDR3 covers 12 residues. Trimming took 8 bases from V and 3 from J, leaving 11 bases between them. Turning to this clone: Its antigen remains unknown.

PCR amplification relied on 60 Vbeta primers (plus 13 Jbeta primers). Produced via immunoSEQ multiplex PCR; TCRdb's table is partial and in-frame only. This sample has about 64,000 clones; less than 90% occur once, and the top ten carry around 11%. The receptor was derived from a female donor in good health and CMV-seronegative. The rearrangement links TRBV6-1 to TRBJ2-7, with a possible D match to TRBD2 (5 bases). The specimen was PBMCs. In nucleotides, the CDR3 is TGTGCCAGCCGGGGAGTTCACTACGAGCAGTACTTC. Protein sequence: CASRGVHYEQYF.